Listed below are T cell receptor beta chains from one sample, sequenced in a study of T-cell reconstitution after alpha-beta-depleted transplantation in children. One entry per CDR3 protein, called by TCRdb with MiXCR from the PCR reads. In the table there are 200,000 to 250,000 distinct CDR3 sequences, approximately 9.5% of which are singletons. The sample was PBMCs from the stem cell graft donor, taken from the stem cell graft. The receptors stem from a human donor who donated a stem cell graft to a child with acute lymphoblastic leukemia. The CDR3 runs from the conserved cysteine through the conserved F or W. A D gene is named only where the DNA matches it firmly. Only some rows state a clone size, as once, few, many or a class for expanded clones.

V	size	J	D	CDR3	DNA
TRBV12-3/TRBV12-4	many	TRBJ2-7	-	CASSLALEQYF	TGTGCCAGCAGTTTAGCCCTCGAGCAGTACTTC
TRBV12-3/TRBV12-4	-	TRBJ2-6	-	CASSFEVGGANVLTF	TGTGCCAGCAGTTTTGAAGTGGGTGGGGCCAACGTCCTGACTTTC
TRBV13	few	TRBJ2-5	TRBD2	CASSQLAGGYQETQYF	TGTGCCAGCAGCCAACTAGCGGGGGGGTACCAAGAGACCCAGTACTTC
TRBV7-9	-	TRBJ1-4	-	CASSSPREKGEKLFF	TGTGCCAGCAGCTCTCCCCGCGAAAAGGGGGAAAAACTGTTTTTT
TRBV14	-	TRBJ1-2	-	CASSQQLQGNGYTF	TGTGCCAGCAGCCAACAGTTGCAGGGGAACGGCTACACCTTC
TRBV20-1	few	TRBJ1-2	-	CSARVGPQDPYGYTF	TGCAGTGCTAGAGTCGGACCCCAAGATCCCTATGGCTACACCTTC
TRBV6-1	-	TRBJ2-1	-	CASSLLAWGYNEQFF	TGTGCCAGCAGCCTACTGGCTTGGGGGTACAATGAGCAGTTCTTC
TRBV12-3/TRBV12-4	many	TRBJ2-5	-	CASSSLTSTGETQYF	TGTGCCAGCAGTTCACTGACTAGTACGGGTGAGACCCAGTACTTC
TRBV24-1	many	TRBJ2-3	-	CATSDPGEGTDTQYF	TGTGCCACCAGTGACCCCGGGGAAGGCACAGATACGCAGTATTTT
TRBV10-3	-	TRBJ2-7	-	CAIRGRENYEQYF	TGTGCCATCAGGGGAAGGGAGAACTACGAGCAGTACTTC